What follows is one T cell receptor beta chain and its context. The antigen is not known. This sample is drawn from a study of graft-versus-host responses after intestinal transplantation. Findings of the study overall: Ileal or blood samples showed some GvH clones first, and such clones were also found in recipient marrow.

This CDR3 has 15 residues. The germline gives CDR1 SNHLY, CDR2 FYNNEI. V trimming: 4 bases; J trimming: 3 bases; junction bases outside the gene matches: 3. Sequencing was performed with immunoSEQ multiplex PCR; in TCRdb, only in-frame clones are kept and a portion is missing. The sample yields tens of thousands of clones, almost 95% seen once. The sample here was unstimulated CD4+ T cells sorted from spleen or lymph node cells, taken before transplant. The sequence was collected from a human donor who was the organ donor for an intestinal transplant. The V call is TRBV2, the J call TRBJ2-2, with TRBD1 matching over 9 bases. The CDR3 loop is CASSAWTGDTGELFF. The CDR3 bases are TGTGCCAGCAGTGCCTGGACAGGGGACACCGGGGAGCTGTTTTTT.